Listed below are T cell receptor beta chains from one sample, sequenced in a study of blood T cell repertoires in COVID-19. Repertoires were generated with immunoSEQ multiplex PCR, while TCRdb's copy carries only in-frame clones and drops some. The data hold 120,000 to 150,000 clones, with about 88% observed a single time. Sample: peripheral blood. The receptors shown here come from a human donor with acute or convalescent COVID-19. The donor label of this sample is uncertain. CDR3s include the opening cysteine and the closing phenylalanine or tryptophan. The D gene is left open where the match is weak. Some rows mark clone size as missing; the rest say once, few, many or name a class of expanded clone.

TRBV7-9	-	-	TRBJ1-5	13	CASSFESHQPQHF	TGTGCCAGCAGCTTTGAGAGCCATCAGCCCCAGCATTTT
TRBV9	TRBD2	-	TRBJ2-5	16	CASSVDTSGTLETQYF	TGTGCCAGCAGCGTAGACACTAGCGGGACCCTAGAGACCCAGTACTTC
TRBV12-5	TRBD1	-	TRBJ1-4	16	CASGLGRTGFNEKLFF	TGTGCTAGTGGTTTGGGACGGACAGGGTTTAATGAAAAACTGTTTTTT
TRBV9	-	few	TRBJ2-1	16	CASSAQPGGSYNEQFF	TGTGCCAGCAGCGCCCAACCGGGGGGCAGCTACAATGAGCAGTTCTTC
TRBV19	TRBD1	few	TRBJ1-2	17	CASIAGTAQSPNYGYTF	TGTGCCAGTATTGCTGGGACAGCCCAATCCCCTAACTATGGCTACACCTTC
TRBV2	-	-	TRBJ2-5	13	CASGRDTQETQYF	TGTGCCAGCGGCCGGGACACCCAAGAGACCCAGTACTTC
TRBV24-1	TRBD1	-	TRBJ1-2	15	CATSDGTGGVYGYTF	TGTGCCACCAGTGATGGGACAGGGGGCGTCTATGGCTACACCTTC
TRBV2	TRBD1	-	TRBJ1-2	15	CASSGQGAAYYGYTF	TGTGCCAGCAGTGGGCAGGGGGCCGCGTACTATGGCTACACCTTC
TRBV18	TRBD2	-	TRBJ2-3	16	CASSSIAGGSTDTQYF	TGTGCCAGCTCTTCCATAGCGGGAGGTAGCACAGATACGCAGTATTTT
TRBV5-1	-	-	TRBJ1-2	15	CASSFRQETNYGYTF	TGCGCCAGCAGCTTTAGGCAGGAAACTAACTATGGCTACACCTTC
TRBV27	-	-	TRBJ1-5	15	CASTQTGYSNQPQHF	TGTGCCAGCACCCAAACAGGGTATAGCAATCAGCCCCAGCATTTT
TRBV7-3	-	-	TRBJ2-1	12	CASSPQGSRQFF	TGTGCCAGCAGCCCTCAGGGTTCTAGGCAGTTCTTC
TRBV27	-	medium-sized	TRBJ1-2	18	CASSFFGPGFDGTDGYTF	TGTGCCAGCAGTTTTTTTGGTCCAGGGTTTGATGGTACGGATGGCTACACCTTC
TRBV7-2	-	-	TRBJ2-3	15	CASSSGGRLTDTQYF	TGTGCCAGCAGCTCCGGGGGGCGGCTCACAGATACGCAGTATTTT
TRBV5-4	TRBD1	once	TRBJ2-1	16	CASGPPGQGPYNEQFF	TGTGCCAGCGGACCCCCGGGACAGGGGCCCTACAATGAGCAGTTCTTC
TRBV5-4	-	-	TRBJ1-5	12	CASSSEDQPQHF	TGTGCCAGCAGCTCAGAAGATCAGCCCCAGCATTTT
TRBV5-1	TRBD1	-	TRBJ2-1	14	CASSLGTARNEQFF	TGCGCCAGCAGCCTAGGGACAGCGCGCAATGAGCAGTTCTTC
TRBV7-8	TRBD1	once	TRBJ1-5	14	CASSLGTGDQPQHF	TGTGCCAGCAGCTTAGGGACAGGGGATCAGCCCCAGCATTTT